The next 18 T cell receptor beta chains were all read from a single sample in a study of cytomegalovirus exposure and HLA in healthy donors. The PCR employed 60 Vbeta primers together with 13 Jbeta primers. The protocol was immunoSEQ multiplex PCR, while the TCRdb copy is restricted to in-frame clones and leaves out a portion. This table holds 84,000 or so clones, roughly 80% found once. The sample consisted of PBMCs. The receptors here all came from a young man in good health and CMV-seronegative.

The gene calls are TRBV5-1 and TRBJ2-1, with 9 positions matching TRBD1. Germline V CDR1 and CDR2: SGHRS, YFSETQ. The CDR3 has 19 amino acids. The V segment lost 2 bases and the J segment 5 bases; nucleotides outside the gene matches: 17. The CDR3 DNA reads as TGCGCCAGCAGCTTAGTAGGGACAGGGTTTGAGACCCAGCACAATGAGCAGTTCTTC. Amino acids: CASSLVGTGFETQHNEQFF.

This clone appeared a few times. The chain links TRBV21-1 to TRBJ1-2; TRBD1, the D gene given by the table, was not confirmed from the DNA. TRBV21-1 is given as a pseudogene. This CDR3 spans 14 amino acids. CDR3 in amino acids: CASSNNRGGDGYTF. CDR3 DNA: TGTGCCAGCAGCAATAACAGGGGGGGCGATGGCTACACCTTC.

This sequence joins TRBV5-8 and TRBJ1-2; tentatively, D is TRBD1 (5 bases). The CDR3 loop spans 16 amino acids. Looked up from germline, CDR1 is SGHTS and CDR2 is YDEGEE. Trimming took off 5 bases at V and 8 bases at J, with 25 bases between the two ends. CDR3 DNA: TGTGCCAGCAGTCTTGTGGAGGGCGCGATAACAGGAGGCTACACCTTC. It yields the protein CASSLVEGAITGGYTF.

The CDR3 here is CASSSTPGQPQHF. The DNA for the CDR3 is TGTGCCAGCTCATCGACGCCGGGTCAGCCCCAGCATTTT. The chain is built from TRBV18 and TRBJ1-5; D gene ambiguous. V gave up 5 bases and J gave up 6 bases, with 11 bases separating them. This CDR3 spans 13 amino acids. The germline V gene has CDR1 KGHSH and CDR2 LQKENI.

The chain uses TRBV28 and TRBJ1-3; 7 bases agree with TRBD1. The CDR3 contains 16 residues. Germline trimming cut 5 bases from V and 4 bases from J; bases unmatched to any gene: 11. Germline CDR1 reads MDHEN; CDR2 reads SYDVKM. The CDR3 sequence is CASSRLDWDSGNTIYF. The CDR3 region has the DNA TGTGCCAGCAGTCGGTTAGATTGGGACAGCGGAAACACCATATATTTT.

The CDR3 spells CAWRVTTWVNTIYF. CDR3 DNA: TGTGCCTGGAGGGTTACTACGTGGGTAAACACCATATATTTT. The rearrangement links TRBV30 to TRBJ1-3; no clear D. V dropped 3 bases and J dropped 6 bases, with 15 bases sitting between them. Germline V gene data show CDR1 as GTSNPN and CDR2 as SVGIG (reference sequence). The CDR3 runs 14 residues. The full variable domain, in which reference TRBV30 and TRBJ1-3 provide the parts outside the CDR3, is SQTIHQWPATLVQPVGSPLSLECTVEGTSNPNLYWYRQAAGRGLQLLFYSVGIGQISSEVPQNLSASRPQDRQFILSSKKLLLSDSGFYLCAWRVTTWVNTIYFGEGSWLTVV.

The rearrangement uses TRBV6-5 and TRBJ2-3; no firm D call. The germline V gene has CDR1 MNHEY and CDR2 SVGAGI. The CDR3 is 14 residues long. V dropped 0 bases and J dropped 0 bases, with 4 bases sitting between them. CDR3 sequence reads: CASSYSTSTDTQYF. DNA of the CDR3: TGTGCCAGCAGTTACTCGACTAGCACAGATACGCAGTATTTT.

The gene calls are TRBV28 and TRBJ2-1, with D possibly TRBD1 on 6 matching bases. V was cut by 4 bases and J by 6 bases, with 16 bases left in between. Per the germline V gene, CDR1 is MDHEN and CDR2 is SYDVKM. The CDR3 is 15 amino acids. The DNA for the CDR3 is TGTGCCAGCAGTTCTACAGGGCGGCCAATCAATGAGCAGTTCTTC. Its protein is CASSSTGRPINEQFF.

The chain carries TRBV6-5 and TRBJ2-5; weak D call: TRBD2 (5 bases). The germline V gene has CDR1 MNHEY and CDR2 SVGAGI. The V and J ends lost 2 bases and 7 bases respectively, with 11 bases between them. CDR3 length: 13 amino acids. The CDR3 is CASSYAGGGTQYF. The CDR3 nucleotides read TGTGCCAGCAGTTACGCCGGCGGAGGGACCCAGTACTTC.

The CDR3 coding sequence is TGCGCCAGCAGCCAAGGGGAGGAGAGGAACACCGGGGAGCTGTTTTTT. Its protein product is CASSQGEERNTGELFF. The chain has TRBV4-1 and TRBJ2-2, with D maybe TRBD2 (6 bases). The germline CDR1 and CDR2 sequences are MGHRA and YSYEKL. The CDR3 extends over 16 amino acids. V was shortened by 1 base and J by 1 base, with 10 bases between the two germline ends.

CDR3 nucleotide sequence: TGTGCCAGCAGCGAAGTTACCGGGACAGGGAATGGCTACACCTTC. It specifies CASSEVTGTGNGYTF. This chain uses TRBV7-9 with TRBJ1-2, with 9 bases fitting TRBD1. CDR1 is SEHNR, CDR2 FQNEAQ, per germline (reference sequence). The CDR3 loop spans 15 amino acids. V was clipped by 5 bases and J by 6 bases; unmatched bases: 10.

The chain links TRBV7-9 to TRBJ1-1; possibly TRBD1 for D (6 bases). Germline V gene sequence: CDR1 SEHNR, CDR2 FQNEAQ (reference sequence). The CDR3 contains 12 residues. CDR3 sequence reads: CSTGRGDTEAFF. The CDR3 DNA reads TGTTCTACAGGGAGGGGAGACACTGAAGCTTTCTTT.

The rearrangement joins TRBV9 to TRBJ2-4; TRBD1 matches at 8 bases. Germline CDR1 and CDR2: SGDLS and YYNGEE. This CDR3 contains 14 residues. The ends lost 3 bases at V and 6 bases at J; junction bases unmatched: 5. CDR3 loop: CASSGTGSRNIQYF. CDR3 bases: TGTGCCAGCAGCGGGACAGGGTCCAGAAACATTCAGTACTTC.

J is TRBJ2-7 and V is TRBV13; tentatively, D is TRBD1 (6 bases). The V end was cut by 1 base, the J end by 2 bases, with 21 bases between. CDR1 is PRHDT and CDR2 is FYEKMQ in the germline V gene (reference sequence). This CDR3 has 18 amino acids. The CDR3 loop is CASSLESAPGERTYEQYF. CDR3 nucleotides: TGTGCCAGCAGCTTAGAGTCGGCGCCAGGGGAAAGAACCTACGAGCAGTACTTC.

This rearrangement joins TRBV9 to TRBJ2-7, with D perhaps matching TRBD1 (6 bases). Germline CDR1 SGDLS, CDR2 YYNGEE. CDR3 length: 12 amino acids. V was trimmed by 3 bases and J by 5 bases, leaving 9 bases between them. CDR3 DNA sequence: TGTGCCAGCAGCGACCAGGGGAACGAGCAGTACTTC. This sequence encodes CASSDQGNEQYF.

The sample holds one count of this clone. The V gene is TRBV5-1, the J gene TRBJ1-1; no clear D. This CDR3 comprises 14 residues. Germline CDR1 is SGHRS and CDR2 is YFSETQ. V lost 0 bases to trimming and J lost 2 bases, with 8 bases between them. CDR3 region: CASSLDTANTEAFF. CDR3 nucleotides: TGCGCCAGCAGCTTGGACACAGCCAACACTGAAGCTTTCTTT. The whole variable domain, filled in from reference TRBV5-1 and TRBJ1-1, reads KAGVTQTPRYLIKTRGQQVTLSCSPISGHRSVSWYQQTPGQGLQFLFEYFSETQRNKGNFPGRFSGRQFSNSRSEMNVSTLELGDSALYLCASSLDTANTEAFFGQGTRLTVV.

V gene TRBV5-8 combines with J gene TRBJ1-2, with D uncertain. Trimming pared 1 base from V and 3 bases from J, leaving 4 bases between. The germline CDR1 and CDR2 sequences are SGHTS and YDEGEE. CDR3 length: 12 residues. In nucleotides, the CDR3 is TGTGCCAGCAGCTTGATCGACTATGGCTACACCTTC. Translation gives CASSLIDYGYTF. The variable domain in full, with the rest retrieved from reference TRBV5-8 and TRBJ1-2, is EAGVTQSPTHLIKTRGQQATLRCSPISGHTSVYWYQQALGLGLQFLLWYDEGEERNRGNFPPRFSGRQFPNYSSELNVNALELEDSALYLCASSLIDYGYTFGSGTRLTVV.

This clone has just a few counts. This chain links TRBV9 with TRBJ1-2, with D possibly TRBD1 on 6 matching bases. The CDR3 length is 12 residues. Trimming removed 5 bases from V and 8 bases from J, with 13 bases in between. Germline V gives CDR1 SGDLS, CDR2 YYNGEE. The CDR3 sequence: CASRGDRHGYTF. CDR3 DNA: TGTGCCAGCAGAGGTGACAGGCACGGCTACACCTTC.